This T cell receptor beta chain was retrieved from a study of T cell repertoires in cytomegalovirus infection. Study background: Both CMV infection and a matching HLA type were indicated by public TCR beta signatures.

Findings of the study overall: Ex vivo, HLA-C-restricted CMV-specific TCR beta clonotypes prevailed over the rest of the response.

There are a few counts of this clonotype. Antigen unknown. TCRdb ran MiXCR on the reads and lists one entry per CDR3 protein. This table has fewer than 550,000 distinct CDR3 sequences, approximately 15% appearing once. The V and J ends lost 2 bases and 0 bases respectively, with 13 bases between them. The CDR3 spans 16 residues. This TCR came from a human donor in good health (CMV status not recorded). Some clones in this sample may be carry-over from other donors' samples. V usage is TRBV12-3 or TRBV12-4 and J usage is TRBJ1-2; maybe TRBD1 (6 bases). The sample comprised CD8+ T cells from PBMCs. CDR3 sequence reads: CASSLSAGDPNYGYTF. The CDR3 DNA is TGTGCCAGCAGTTTATCGGCAGGGGATCCTAACTATGGCTACACCTTC.